The source of this T cell receptor beta chain is a study of neurological immune-mediated disorders. In germline, CDR1 is SGHRS, CDR2 YFSETQ. This CDR3 contains 13 residues. V lost 2 bases, J lost 8 bases, and 8 bases lay in between. This clonotype was seen ten or more times. Its antigen is not identified. Whole-study results and caveats: Private repertoires in all groups were suggested by the absence of shared CDR3 amino acid sequences among expanded clones across subjects.

Healthy controls consisted of blood bank volunteers in Maryland, USA. Where libraries were unsorted, they were derived from 2 million PBMCs stored at -80 degrees C. A single run covered 15-18 subjects with over 200 million TCR-beta sequences. TCRdb re-called the 5' RACE reads with MiXCR, one entry per CDR3 protein. The sample yields 55,000 to 70,000 distinct CDR3 sequences, over 10% seen once. The specimen was PBMCs. The chain has TRBV5-1 and TRBJ1-6; a weak D match, TRBD1 (5 bases). The sequence was obtained from a man aged 55 to 69 in good health. CDR3 sequence reads: CASSLDSDSPLHF. CDR3 nucleotides: TGCGCCAGCAGCTTAGACAGTGATTCACCCCTCCACTTT.